This T cell receptor (beta chain) stems from a study of T cells in Graves' hyperthyroidism and ophthalmopathy. Researchers took RNA transcripts and amplified the TCR beta CDR3 regions from them. Using the HTBI primer set, a first-round RT-PCR was run on the TCR CDR3. TCRdb called the multiplex PCR reads again in MiXCR, with one record for every CDR3 protein. The sample contains 380,000 or so distinct CDR3 sequences, 19% of which appear only once. Fresh peripheral blood, approximately 9.6 ml, yielded the PBMCs. Many counts were recorded for this clonotype. The antigen is unknown. The V and J ends lost 6 bases and 8 bases, in that order; junction bases with no gene match: 13. The CDR3 runs to 13 residues. The germline V gene has CDR1 SQVTM and CDR2 ANQGSEA. Overall study findings and caveats: Expanded thyroid clonotypes (above 0.001) were mostly also found in blood.

Material: blood. The chain is built from TRBV29-1 and TRBJ2-7, with 7 bases fitting TRBD2. This TCR was sampled from a woman younger than 30 with Graves' hyperthyroidism. This CDR3 is CSVSNGGREQQYF. For the CDR3, the DNA is TGCAGCGTCTCTAACGGTGGGAGGGAGCAGCAGTACTTC.